These 20 T cell receptor beta chains were all obtained from the same sample, sequenced in a study of CD8 T cells in ankylosing spondylitis. Study-level findings and limits: Ankylosing spondylitis blood seemed to carry a telltale TCR beta motif made of under ten highly homologous variants.

TCRdb reprocessed the 5' RACE reads via MiXCR and lists one record per CDR3 protein. The repertoire holds about 440,000 distinct CDR3 sequences, with 15% to 20% as singletons. No cognate antigen is known for these TCRs. Material for sequencing was blood, either unsorted or a sorted T cell fraction (not recorded which). The receptors were gathered from a male donor with ankylosing spondylitis.

This clonotype was detected a few times. The chain is built from TRBV20-1 and TRBJ2-7; D is uncertain. This CDR3 comprises 12 residues. Trimming left V 5 bases short and J 3 bases short, with 11 bases between. The germline CDR1 and CDR2 sequences are DFQATT and SNEGSKA (reference sequence). The chain's CDR3 is CSAPPRLYEQYF. The DNA of the CDR3 is TGCAGTGCTCCCCCACGCCTCTACGAGCAGTACTTC.

V gene TRBV6-1 combines with J gene TRBJ1-1; 11 bases fit TRBD1. Germline V gene data show CDR1 as MNHNS and CDR2 as SASEGT. CDR3 size: 15 residues. Trimming took 2 bases from V and 8 from J; bases not matched to a gene: 7. For the CDR3, the DNA is TGTGCCAGCAGTGAAAAGAGGACAGGGGGCGCGGAAGCTTTCTTT. Its protein product is CASSEKRTGGAEAFF.

This clonotype appeared many times. CDR3 in amino acids: CAISQTGETQYF. CDR3 DNA sequence: TGTGCCATCAGTCAGACTGGAGAGACCCAGTACTTC. The rearrangement uses TRBV10-3 and TRBJ2-5, with unresolved D. This CDR3 region has 12 residues. The germline V gene has CDR1 ENHRY and CDR2 SYGVKD. Trimming pared 5 bases from V and 4 bases from J, leaving 8 bases between.

This clonotype was counted between two and nine times. The chain has TRBV10-2 and TRBJ1-1; no firm D call. Germline CDR1 and CDR2: WSHSY and SAAADI. This CDR3 contains 15 residues. The V and J ends lost 3 bases and 0 bases respectively, with 11 bases between them. This CDR3 reads CASSDDQTMNTEAFF. The DNA of the CDR3 is TGCGCCAGCAGTGACGACCAGACCATGAACACTGAAGCTTTCTTT.

This clonotype was counted ten times or more. The J gene is TRBJ2-5, the V gene TRBV5-1; D ambiguous. Deletions cut 2 bases from V and 5 bases from J, with 13 bases between. CDR3 length: 14 amino acids. Per germline, CDR1 SGHRS and CDR2 YFSETQ. CDR3 sequence (DNA): TGCGCCAGCAGCTTCTCTAGTAGCACGGAGACCCAGTACTTC. Its protein is CASSFSSSTETQYF.

The table lists this clonotype with a few counts. The V and J genes are TRBV7-9 and TRBJ1-3; D remains unclear. The CDR3 has 14 amino acids. V shed 5 bases and J shed 0 bases, with 8 bases lying between them. The germline gives CDR1 SEHNR, CDR2 FQNEAQ (reference sequence). The DNA of the CDR3 is TGTGCCAGCAGCCCTCGATCCTCTGGAAACACCATATATTTT. Translation gives CASSPRSSGNTIYF.

This clonotype was seen only once. A much bigger clone sits one base away, suggesting this may be a read error. V and J are TRBV5-5 and TRBJ1-2; D unresolved. The CDR3 sequence is 15 residues long. The germline CDR1 and CDR2 sequences are SGHKS and YYEKEE (reference sequence). Here the CDR3 DNA reads TGTGTCAGCAGCTACGGCAAATCCCCAGGCGTAGGCTACACCTTC. Residues: CVSSYGKSPGVGYTF.

This clonotype was counted between two and nine times. The CDR3 bases are TGTGCCAGCAGTGAGACAGGGATCGGGAGCACTGAAGCTTTCTTT. Residues: CASSETGIGSTEAFF. The J gene is TRBJ1-1, the V gene TRBV2, with TRBD1 matching 7 bases. Trimming took 3 bases from V and 4 from J; bases not matched to a gene: 8. From germline, CDR1 is SNHLY and CDR2 FYNNEI. The CDR3 sequence is 15 residues long. The variable domain in full, with the rest retrieved from reference TRBV2 and TRBJ1-1, is EPEVTQTPSHQVTQMGQEVILRCVPISNHLYFYWYRQILGQKVEFLVSFYNNEISEKSEIFDDQFSVERPDGSNFTLKIRSTKLEDSAMYFCASSETGIGSTEAFFGQGTRLTVV.

The CDR3 protein is CASSRGTSGRGGEFF. The CDR3 coding sequence is TGTGCCAGCAGCCGTGGGACTAGCGGGAGAGGGGGGGAGTTCTTC. The chain combines TRBV5-4 with TRBJ2-1; 14 nucleotides line up with TRBD2. CDR1 is SGHNT, CDR2 YYREEE, per germline (reference sequence). V lost 4 bases and J lost 14; bases outside the gene matches: 11. The length of the CDR3 is 15 residues.

This clonotype was detected only a few times. At one boundary the junction diverges from the germline segment, which might be a read error. V gene TRBV11-2 combines with J gene TRBJ2-1; a possible D gene is TRBD2 (5 bases). The CDR3 consists of 13 residues. Germline CDR1 SGHAT, CDR2 FQNNGV. For the CDR3, the DNA is TGTGCCAGCAGCATAGACGGGGACAATGAGCAGTTCTTC. It specifies CASSIDGDNEQFF.

The gene calls are TRBV20-1 and TRBJ2-1, with TRBD2 matching 9 bases. V lost 6 bases and J lost 12; bases outside the gene matches: 6. This CDR3 is built from 11 residues. Germline V CDR1 and CDR2: DFQATT, SNEGSKA (reference sequence). The CDR3 here is CSAEGAGGQFF. The CDR3 DNA reads TGCAGTGCCGAAGGAGCGGGAGGGCAGTTCTTC.

The table lists this clonotype with many counts. This sequence joins TRBV5-1 and TRBJ2-2, with D possibly called TRBD1 or TRBD2 (5 bases each). Trimming pared 0 bases from V and 5 bases from J, leaving 14 bases between. Germline V lookup: CDR1 SGHRS, CDR2 YFSETQ. The CDR3 has 16 amino acids. The CDR3 reads CASSLGDLGTTGELFF. The CDR3 DNA reads TGCGCCAGCAGCTTGGGGGACCTAGGTACAACCGGGGAGCTGTTTTTT.

The V call is TRBV5-5, the J call TRBJ1-3, with D perhaps TRBD1 (6 bases). This CDR3 is built from 15 residues. Germline CDR1 reads SGHKS; CDR2 reads YYEKEE (reference sequence). V was clipped by 0 bases and J by 4 bases, with 11 bases between them. CDR3 protein: CASSLDSGAGNTIYF. The CDR3 DNA is TGTGCCAGCAGCTTGGATTCAGGGGCGGGAAACACCATATATTTT. Full variable domain (missing parts from reference TRBV5-5 and TRBJ1-3): DAGVTQSPTHLIKTRGQQVTLRCSPISGHKSVSWYQQVLGQGPQFIFQYYEKEERGRGNFPDRFSARQFPNYSSELNVNALLLGDSALYLCASSLDSGAGNTIYFGEGSWLTVV.

The sample holds a few counts of this clonotype. This chain links TRBV7-9 with TRBJ1-6; D may be TRBD1 (6 bases). Trimming shortened V by 3 bases and J by 7 bases, and 16 bases separated the two germline ends. Germline values: CDR1 SEHNR, CDR2 FQNEAQ (reference sequence). The CDR3 spans 16 residues. The CDR3 DNA follows: TGTGCCAGCAGCTTTGCCCCTGGGGGGCTGAATTCACCCCTCCACTTT. This gives the protein CASSFAPGGLNSPLHF.

This clonotype was counted ten times or more. The rearrangement joins TRBV10-3 to TRBJ1-4; D is ambiguous. The CDR3 runs to 13 residues. CDR1 is ENHRY and CDR2 is SYGVKD in the germline V gene. V lost 9 bases and J 0 bases, leaving 8 bases between the germline ends. CDR3 DNA: TGTGCCATATCCATGGCAACTAATGAAAAACTGTTTTTT. As protein: CAISMATNEKLFF.

The chain couples TRBV5-5 to TRBJ2-7; 11 bases match TRBD2. Trimming took 1 base from V and 5 from J; bases not matched to a gene: 11. Germline-derived CDR1 and CDR2 are SGHKS and YYEKEE (reference sequence). The CDR3 consists of 17 residues. This CDR3 reads CASSLRGIAGGPDEQYF. The DNA for the CDR3 is TGTGCCAGCAGCTTGAGGGGGATAGCGGGAGGGCCCGACGAGCAGTACTTC.

This clonotype was recorded a few times. CDR3 DNA: TGCAGCGCGTACAGGGATAGGGATGAGCAGTTCTTC. It is translated as CSAYRDRDEQFF. V gene TRBV29-1 combines with J gene TRBJ2-1; TRBD1 is a possible D gene (6 bases). Germline loops: CDR1 SQVTM, CDR2 ANQGSEA. The CDR3 sequence is 12 residues long. The V and J ends lost 7 bases and 8 bases respectively, with 15 bases between them.

This clonotype has a handful of counts. The chain is built from TRBV7-2 and TRBJ1-6, with a weak D call TRBD1 (5 bases). CDR1 and CDR2 (germline): SGHTA, FQGNSA. The length of the CDR3 is 16 residues. Deletions cut 1 base from V and 9 bases from J, with 16 bases between. CDR3 nucleotides: TGTGCCAGCAGCTTAGATGGGACGGGTAATGCTTCACCCCTCCACTTT. Its protein product is CASSLDGTGNASPLHF.

This clonotype was seen more than once but under ten times. The V and J genes are TRBV7-2 and TRBJ2-7; 9 bases fit TRBD2. Germline CDR1 and CDR2: SGHTA and FQGNSA. The CDR3 is made up of 16 amino acids. The V and J ends lost 1 base and 2 bases, in that order; junction bases with no gene match: 6. The CDR3 reads CASSLEGSGSAYEQYF. As DNA, the CDR3 is TGTGCCAGCAGCTTAGAAGGTAGCGGGAGCGCCTACGAGCAGTACTTC.

This clonotype was picked up many times. The V call is TRBV5-1, the J call TRBJ2-5; D not resolved. The CDR3 contains 16 residues. Germline CDR1 reads SGHRS; CDR2 reads YFSETQ. V lost 0 bases to trimming and J lost 1 base, with 13 bases between them. CDR3 loop: CASSLGFGKGQETQYF. CDR3 DNA: TGCGCCAGCAGCTTGGGATTTGGTAAAGGCCAAGAGACCCAGTACTTC.